These 30 T cell receptor beta chains originate from one sample sequenced in a study of CXCR3-negative and CXCR3-positive naive CD8 T cells. Study-wide points: TRB CDR3s of CXCR3-positive naive cells were more hydrophobic than those of CXCR3-negative naive cells.

Libraries of TRB cDNA were made by 5' RACE and carried UMIs. TCRdb reprocessed the 5' RACE reads and keeps a single row for each CDR3 protein, giving no DNA. The sample yields around 95,000 distinct CDR3 sequences, of which the top ten take up about 1%. No antigen has been assigned to these receptors. The sample consisted of naive CXCR3+ CD8+ T cells from blood. Subset indicated: CD45RO-CCR7+CD27+CD95- naive CD8+ T cells expressing CXCR3 (TNR3+). Source of these receptors: a human donor in good health. Some clones in this sample may be carry-over from other donors' samples.

The V call is TRBV11-3, the J call TRBJ2-7; TCRdb names TRBD2, which stays unverified in the absence of DNA. Per germline, CDR1 SGHNT and CDR2 YENEEA. CDR3 length equals 15 residues. The CDR3 region is CASSAGWEGTYEQYF.

The V call is TRBV15, the J call TRBJ2-7; TCRdb's D call, TRBD1, is unchecked because there is no DNA. The CDR3 covers 16 residues. Germline V gene lookup returns CDR1 LNHNV and CDR2 YYDKDF (reference sequence). CDR3 sequence: CATSRDLGTGIYEQYF.

V gene TRBV12-5 combines with J gene TRBJ1-1; the TCRdb D gene call, TRBD1, has no DNA to confirm it. CDR1 LGHNT and CDR2 FRNRAP come from the germline V gene. CDR3 length equals 17 residues. CDR3 loop: CASGLVPTSGRDTEAFF.

The genes are TRBV4-3 and TRBJ1-2. The germline V gene encodes CDR1 LGHNA and CDR2 YSLEER. The CDR3 loop spans 15 amino acids. This CDR3 reads CASSQSTAGTDGYTF.

The rearrangement links TRBV29-1 to TRBJ2-1. The V gene's germline CDR1 is SQVTM and CDR2 ANQGSEA. The CDR3 sequence is 14 residues long. This chain's CDR3 is CSVEGESSYNEQFF.

The chain combines TRBV29-1 with TRBJ2-1; the D gene TCRdb calls, TRBD1, cannot be checked with no DNA. This CDR3 spans 12 amino acids. The V gene's germline CDR1 is SQVTM and CDR2 ANQGSEA. The CDR3 spells CSVEGGGYEQFF.

The rearrangement links TRBV6-2 or TRBV6-3 to TRBJ2-1. Germline values: CDR1 MNHEY, CDR2 SVGEGT. CDR3 length: 17 residues. Here the CDR3 reads CASSYSYTTSSYNEQFF.

This chain uses TRBV21-1 with TRBJ1-1; lacking DNA, the TRBD1 call made by TCRdb goes unchecked. TRBV21-1 is a recognized pseudogene. There are 15 residues in the CDR3. This CDR3 is CASSVRGGRDTEAFF.

Here the CDR3 reads CASGLTGAIEQYF. V is TRBV14 and J is TRBJ2-7; TCRdb reports TRBD1, a call that lacks DNA to check it against. The CDR3 runs 13 residues. Germline V CDR1 and CDR2: SGHDN, FVKESK.

The chain couples TRBV12-3 or TRBV12-4 to TRBJ1-1; TCRdb calls TRBD1, which cannot be checked without DNA. The CDR3 loop spans 13 amino acids. The CDR3 loop reads CASRDSGGTEAFF.

The chain carries TRBV4-1 and TRBJ2-7. The CDR3 is 13 amino acids. CDR1 and CDR2 (germline): MGHRA, YSYEKL. The CDR3 region is CASSQVKGYEQYF.

The gene calls are TRBV6-2 or TRBV6-3 and TRBJ1-2. The germline V gene encodes CDR1 MNHEY and CDR2 SVGEGT. The CDR3 totals 13 residues. This CDR3 is CASSSDRAGGYTF.

The J gene is TRBJ1-6, the V gene TRBV10-2; TCRdb proposes TRBD1, but this gene call is untestable without DNA. Germline V gene data show CDR1 as WSHSY and CDR2 as SAAADI. The CDR3 runs 15 residues. The CDR3 is CASSEPGAGNSPLHF.

The J gene is TRBJ2-4, the V gene TRBV7-8; TCRdb's D call, TRBD2, is unchecked because there is no DNA. Germline values: CDR1 SGHVS, CDR2 FQNEAQ. The CDR3 extends over 19 amino acids. CDR3 sequence: CASSSRGLAGNIAKNIQYF.

The chain carries TRBV6-4 and TRBJ2-5; there is no DNA to check the TCRdb D call of TRBD2. The CDR3 length is 13 residues. In germline, CDR1 is MRHNA, CDR2 SNTAGT. This chain's CDR3 is CASAAGAEETQYF.

The chain employs TRBV7-2 and TRBJ2-1; the TCRdb D gene call, TRBD1, has no DNA to confirm it. Germline CDR1 SGHTA, CDR2 FQGNSA. The CDR3 length is 15 residues. The CDR3: CASSLAGGLYNEQFF. The variable domain in full, completed from reference TRBV7-2 and TRBJ2-1, reads GAGVSQSPSNKVTEKGKDVELRCDPISGHTALYWYRQSLGQGLEFLIYFQGNSAPDKSGLPSDRFSAERTGGSVSTLTIQRTQQEDSAVYLCASSLAGGLYNEQFFGPGTRLTVL.

This chain connects TRBV14 to TRBJ1-4; TCRdb proposes TRBD1, but this gene call is untestable without DNA. The CDR3 is 13 residues long. The germline V gene has CDR1 SGHDN and CDR2 FVKESK. This chain's CDR3 is CASRGGLGEKLFF.

This chain connects TRBV19 to TRBJ2-7; without DNA, the TCRdb call of TRBD1 cannot be checked. CDR3 length equals 18 residues. The germline V gene encodes CDR1 LNHDA and CDR2 SQIVND (reference sequence). The CDR3 region is CASSIGLRTVGLIYEQYF.

V is TRBV27 and J is TRBJ2-7; as DNA is missing, the TRBD2 call by TCRdb cannot be tested. Per germline, CDR1 MNHEY and CDR2 SMNVEV (reference sequence). The CDR3 sequence is 13 residues long. The CDR3 spells CASSRRGSNEQYF.

The J gene is TRBJ2-1, the V gene TRBV27; TCRdb lists TRBD1, though no DNA is available to test this call. This CDR3 has 13 amino acids. CDR1 is MNHEY and CDR2 is SMNVEV in the germline V gene (reference sequence). The CDR3 is CASRGGGYNEQFF.

The rearrangement joins TRBV4-3 to TRBJ2-6. This CDR3 has 18 residues. From germline, CDR1 is LGHNA and CDR2 YSLEER. CDR3 residues: CASSQEHRPSSGANVLTF.

The V call is TRBV11-2, the J call TRBJ2-1; absent DNA, TCRdb's TRBD1 call cannot be checked. The CDR3 spans 14 residues. CDR1 is SGHAT and CDR2 is FQNNGV in the germline V gene. Here the CDR3 reads CASSPLSSYNEQFF.

This CDR3 reads CASSVSQGLSYEQYF. The chain has TRBV9 and TRBJ2-7; TCRdb calls TRBD1, which cannot be checked without DNA. This CDR3 region has 15 residues. In germline, CDR1 is SGDLS, CDR2 YYNGEE. Supplemented by reference TRBV9 and TRBJ2-7, the full variable domain reads DSGVTQTPKHLITATGQRVTLRCSPRSGDLSVYWYQQSLDQGLQFLIQYYNGEERAKGNILERFSAQQFPDLHSELNLSSLELGDSALYFCASSVSQGLSYEQYFGPGTRLTVT.

J is TRBJ2-1 and V is TRBV6-5; TCRdb indicates TRBD1, and absent DNA this call remains unverified. The CDR3 sequence is 15 residues long. Looked up from germline, CDR1 is MNHEY and CDR2 is SVGAGI. The CDR3 sequence: CATRTGTGTSNEQFF.

The chain has TRBV27 and TRBJ2-7; TCRdb gives TRBD2 as the D gene, but with no DNA this cannot be confirmed. Germline V gene sequence: CDR1 MNHEY, CDR2 SMNVEV (reference sequence). CDR3 length: 15 residues. The CDR3 sequence: CASSAPGTESYEQYF.

The chain is built from TRBV6-6 and TRBJ2-1; TCRdb's D call, TRBD2, is unchecked because there is no DNA. Germline V gives CDR1 MNHNY, CDR2 SVGAGI (reference sequence). CDR3 length: 15 residues. CDR3 loop: CASSHPVGGAYEQFF.

The chain has TRBV7-8 and TRBJ1-5. Germline V gives CDR1 SGHVS, CDR2 FQNEAQ. The CDR3 spans 13 residues. The CDR3 spells CASSPDSYQPQHF.

The chain is built from TRBV21-1 and TRBJ1-5; the D gene TCRdb calls, TRBD1, cannot be checked with no DNA. TRBV21-1 constitutes a pseudogene. The CDR3 covers 22 residues. The CDR3: CASSKYRATPGQDKTLNQPQHF.

J is TRBJ2-1 and V is TRBV20-1; absent DNA, TCRdb's TRBD1 call cannot be checked. CDR3 length equals 16 residues. CDR1 and CDR2 (germline): DFQATT, SNEGSKA (reference sequence). CDR3: CSARDKGGSSYNEQFF.

This chain connects TRBV4-3 to TRBJ2-7; TCRdb selects TRBD1, and the lack of DNA leaves this call unchecked. The CDR3 covers 18 residues. From germline, CDR1 is LGHNA and CDR2 YSLEER. The CDR3: CASSQGYRQGLGDYEQYF.